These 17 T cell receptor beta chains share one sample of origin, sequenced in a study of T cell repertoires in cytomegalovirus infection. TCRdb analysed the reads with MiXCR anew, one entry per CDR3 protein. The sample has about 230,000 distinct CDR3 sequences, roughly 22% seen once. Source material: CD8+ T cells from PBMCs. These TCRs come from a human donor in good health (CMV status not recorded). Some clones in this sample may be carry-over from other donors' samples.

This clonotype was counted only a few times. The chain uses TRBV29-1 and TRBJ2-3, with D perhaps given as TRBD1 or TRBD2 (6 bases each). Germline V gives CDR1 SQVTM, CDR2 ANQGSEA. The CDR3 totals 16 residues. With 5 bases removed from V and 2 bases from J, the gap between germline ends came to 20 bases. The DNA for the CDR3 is TGCAGCGTTATCGCTTCGGGGGCACTCTCCACAGATACGCAGTATTTT. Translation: CSVIASGALSTDTQYF.

The CDR3 nucleotides are TGTGCCAGCAACTGGGAGGGGGGCGAGCAGTACTTC. It specifies CASNWEGGEQYF. This chain uses TRBV11-2 with TRBJ2-7; a possible D gene is TRBD2 (7 bases). Germline assignment: CDR1 SGHAT and CDR2 FQNNGV. V lost 7 bases and J lost 6, with 13 bases in between. The length of the CDR3 is 12 residues. The full variable domain, in which reference TRBV11-2 and TRBJ2-7 provide the parts outside the CDR3, is EAGVAQSPRYKIIEKRQSVAFWCNPISGHATLYWYQQILGQGPKLLIQFQNNGVVDDSQLPKDRFSAERLKGVDSTLKIQPAKLEDSAVYLCASNWEGGEQYFGPGTRLTVT.

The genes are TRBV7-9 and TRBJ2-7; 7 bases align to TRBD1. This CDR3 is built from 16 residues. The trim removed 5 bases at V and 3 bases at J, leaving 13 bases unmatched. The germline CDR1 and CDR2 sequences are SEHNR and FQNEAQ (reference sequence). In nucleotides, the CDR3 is TGTGCCAGCAGCCATCAAGACGGGACAGTTGACTACGAGCAGTACTTC. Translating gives CASSHQDGTVDYEQYF.

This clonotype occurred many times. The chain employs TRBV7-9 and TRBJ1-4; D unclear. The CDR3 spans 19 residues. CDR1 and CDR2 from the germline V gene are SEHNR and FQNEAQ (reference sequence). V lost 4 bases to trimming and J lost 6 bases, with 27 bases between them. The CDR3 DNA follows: TGTGCCAGCAGCTGGCCTAGCGGAAGACTACATTTGAGGGATGAAAAACTGTTTTTT. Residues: CASSWPSGRLHLRDEKLFF.

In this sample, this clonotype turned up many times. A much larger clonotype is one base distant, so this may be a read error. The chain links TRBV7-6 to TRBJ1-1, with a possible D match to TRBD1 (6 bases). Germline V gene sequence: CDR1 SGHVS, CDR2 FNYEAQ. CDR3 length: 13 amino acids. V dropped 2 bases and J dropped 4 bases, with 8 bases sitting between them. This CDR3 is CASSLQGSTEAFF. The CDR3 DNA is TGTGCCAGCAGCTTACAGGGGAGCACTGAAGCTTTCTTT.

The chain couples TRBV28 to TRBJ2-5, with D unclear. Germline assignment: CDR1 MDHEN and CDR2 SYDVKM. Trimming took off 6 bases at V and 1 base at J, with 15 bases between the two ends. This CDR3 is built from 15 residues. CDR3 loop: CASRLVTGPQETQYF. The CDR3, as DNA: TGTGCCAGCAGGTTAGTTACGGGTCCCCAAGAGACCCAGTACTTC.

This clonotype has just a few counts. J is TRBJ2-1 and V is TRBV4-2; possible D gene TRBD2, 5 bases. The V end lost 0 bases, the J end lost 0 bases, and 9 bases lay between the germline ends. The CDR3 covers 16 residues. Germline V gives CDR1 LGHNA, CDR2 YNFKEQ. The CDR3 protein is CASSQDIASSYNEQFF. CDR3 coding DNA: TGTGCCAGCAGCCAAGATATAGCGAGCTCCTACAATGAGCAGTTCTTC.

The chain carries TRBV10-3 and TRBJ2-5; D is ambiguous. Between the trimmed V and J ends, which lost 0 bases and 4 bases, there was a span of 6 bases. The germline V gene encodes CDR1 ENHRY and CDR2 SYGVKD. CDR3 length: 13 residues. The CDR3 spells CAISESSGETQYF. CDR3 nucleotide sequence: TGTGCCATCAGTGAGTCTTCTGGAGAGACCCAGTACTTC.

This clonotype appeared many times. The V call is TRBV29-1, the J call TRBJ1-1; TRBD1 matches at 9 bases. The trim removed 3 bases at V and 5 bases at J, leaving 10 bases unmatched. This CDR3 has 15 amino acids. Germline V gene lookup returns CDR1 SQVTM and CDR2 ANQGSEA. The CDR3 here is CSVEVFGQGITEAFF. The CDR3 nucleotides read TGCAGCGTTGAGGTCTTTGGACAGGGGATTACTGAAGCTTTCTTT.

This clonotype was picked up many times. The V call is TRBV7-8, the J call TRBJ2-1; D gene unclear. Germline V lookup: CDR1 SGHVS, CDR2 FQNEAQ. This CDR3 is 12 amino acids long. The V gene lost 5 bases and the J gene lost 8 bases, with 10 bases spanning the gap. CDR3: CASSADQDEQFF. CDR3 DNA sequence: TGTGCCAGCAGCGCAGACCAGGATGAGCAGTTCTTC. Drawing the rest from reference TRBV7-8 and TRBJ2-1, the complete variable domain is GAGVSQSPRYKVAKRGQDVALRCDPISGHVSLFWYQQALGQGPEFLTYFQNEAQLDKSGLPSDRFFAERPEGSVSTLKIQRTQQEDSAVYLCASSADQDEQFFGPGTRLTVL.

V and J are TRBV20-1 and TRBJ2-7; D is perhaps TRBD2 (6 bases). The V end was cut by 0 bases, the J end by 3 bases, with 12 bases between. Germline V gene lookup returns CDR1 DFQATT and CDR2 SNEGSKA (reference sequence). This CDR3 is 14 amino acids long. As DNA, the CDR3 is TGCAGTGCTAGAGAGGCTGGGACTTACTACGAGCAGTACTTC. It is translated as CSAREAGTYYEQYF.

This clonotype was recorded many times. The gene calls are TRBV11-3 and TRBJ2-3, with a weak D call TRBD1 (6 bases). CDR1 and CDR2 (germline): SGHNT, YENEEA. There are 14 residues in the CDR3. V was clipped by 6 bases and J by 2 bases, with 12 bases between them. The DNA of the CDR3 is TGTGCCAGCAGTCCGGACAGTTCCACAGATACGCAGTATTTT. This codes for CASSPDSSTDTQYF.

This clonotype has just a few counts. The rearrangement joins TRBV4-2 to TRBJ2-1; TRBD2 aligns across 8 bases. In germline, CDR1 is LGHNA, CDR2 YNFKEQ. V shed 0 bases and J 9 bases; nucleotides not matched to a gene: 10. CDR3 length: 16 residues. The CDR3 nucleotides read TGTGCCAGCAGCCAAGATTTAGCCGGGGGGGCTATTGAGCAGTTCTTC. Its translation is CASSQDLAGGAIEQFF.

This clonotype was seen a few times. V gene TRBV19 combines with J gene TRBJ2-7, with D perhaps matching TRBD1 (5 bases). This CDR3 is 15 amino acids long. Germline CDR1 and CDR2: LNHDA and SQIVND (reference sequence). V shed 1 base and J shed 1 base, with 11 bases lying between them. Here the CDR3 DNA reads TGTGCCAGTAGTATAGTATCACAGGAGTCCTACGAGCAGTACTTC. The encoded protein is CASSIVSQESYEQYF. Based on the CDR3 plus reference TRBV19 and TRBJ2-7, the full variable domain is DGGITQSPKYLFRKEGQNVTLSCEQNLNHDAMYWYRQDPGQGLRLIYYSQIVNDFQKGDIAEGYSVSREKKESFPLTVTSAQKNPTAFYLCASSIVSQESYEQYFGPGTRLTVT.

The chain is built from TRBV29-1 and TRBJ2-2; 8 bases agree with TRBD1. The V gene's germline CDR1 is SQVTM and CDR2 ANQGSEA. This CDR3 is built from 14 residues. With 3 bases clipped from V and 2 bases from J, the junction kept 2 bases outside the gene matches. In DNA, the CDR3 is TGCAGCGTTGACAGGGGGCTTAACACCGGGGAGCTGTTTTTT. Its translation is CSVDRGLNTGELFF.

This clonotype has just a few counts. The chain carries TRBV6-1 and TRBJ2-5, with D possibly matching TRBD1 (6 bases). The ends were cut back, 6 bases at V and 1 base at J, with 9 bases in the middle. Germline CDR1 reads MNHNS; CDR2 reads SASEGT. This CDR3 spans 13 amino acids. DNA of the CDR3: TGTGCCAGCAGGGAGGACAGCCAAGAGACCCAGTACTTC. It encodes CASREDSQETQYF.

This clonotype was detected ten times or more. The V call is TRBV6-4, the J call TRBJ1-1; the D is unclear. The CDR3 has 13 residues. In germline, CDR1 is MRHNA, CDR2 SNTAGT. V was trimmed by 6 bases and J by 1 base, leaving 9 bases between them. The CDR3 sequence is CASSHGENTEAFF. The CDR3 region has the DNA TGTGCCAGCAGCCACGGAGAGAACACTGAAGCTTTCTTT.